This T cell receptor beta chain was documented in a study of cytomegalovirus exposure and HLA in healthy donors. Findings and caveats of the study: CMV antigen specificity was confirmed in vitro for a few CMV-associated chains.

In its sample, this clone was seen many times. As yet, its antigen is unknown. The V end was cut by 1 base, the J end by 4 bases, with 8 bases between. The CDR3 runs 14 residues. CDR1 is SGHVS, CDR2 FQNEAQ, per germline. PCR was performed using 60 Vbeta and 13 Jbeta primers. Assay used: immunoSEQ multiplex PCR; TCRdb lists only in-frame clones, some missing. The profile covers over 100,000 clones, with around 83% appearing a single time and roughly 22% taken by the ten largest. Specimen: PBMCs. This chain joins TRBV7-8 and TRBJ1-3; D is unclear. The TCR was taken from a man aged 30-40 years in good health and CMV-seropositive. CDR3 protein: CASSLGNTGNTIYF. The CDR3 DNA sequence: TGTGCCAGCAGCTTAGGCAACACAGGAAACACCATATATTTT.